There are many counts of the clone carrying this T cell receptor beta chain. The antigen remains unidentified. Recently diagnosed hyperthyroidism of less than 2 months' duration affected patients aged 18 to 65. Germline V CDR1 and CDR2: SGHVS, FQNEAQ. This CDR3 contains 16 residues. V was clipped by 5 bases and J by 4 bases; unmatched bases: 10. This record comes from a study of T cells in Graves' hyperthyroidism and ophthalmopathy. General study findings and limits: Most thyroid-expanded clonotypes above 0.001 were also found in blood.

Researchers took RNA transcripts and amplified the TCR beta CDR3 regions from them. The primer set for the first-round RT-PCR of the TCR CDR3 was HTBI. TCRdb passed the multiplex PCR reads through MiXCR, listing each CDR3 protein once. The data hold around 250,000 distinct CDR3 sequences, with 13% to 15% observed a single time. Input material: blood. The chain has TRBV7-8 and TRBJ2-7; the match to TRBD2 covers 11 bases. This receptor was identified in a woman aged 40 to 50 with Graves' hyperthyroidism that later progressed to Graves' ophthalmopathy. The CDR3 sequence: CASSIGGPSGRYEQYF. In nucleotides, the CDR3 is TGTGCCAGCAGCATCGGAGGTCCTAGCGGGAGGTACGAGCAGTACTTC.